The T cell receptor beta chain described here comes from a study of beta chain features in type 1 diabetes. The study's findings and limits: All four CD4+ subsets of Type 1 diabetes patients contained TCRB CDR3s that were moderately but significantly shorter.

CDR1 GTSNPN and CDR2 SVGIG come from the germline V gene (reference sequence). The CDR3 has 16 residues. V was cut by 3 bases and J by 5 bases, with 19 bases left in between. Expressed TCRB transcripts were sequenced because the isolated RNA had all been reverse transcribed beforehand. The table came from immunoSEQ multiplex PCR; TCRdb's copy has only in-frame clones and leaves some out. The profile shows about 640,000 clones, around 12% of them singletons. The sample holds a few counts of this clone. Its specificity is unknown. The source material was naive CD4+ T cells from blood. This rearrangement joins TRBV30 to TRBJ1-4, with D perhaps matching TRBD1 (5 bases). This receptor was identified in a man aged 30 to 39 with type 1 diabetes. The CDR3 bases are TGTGCCTGGAGGTGGGGATGGGGAAACAGGAATGAAAAACTGTTTTTT. This sequence encodes CAWRWGWGNRNEKLFF.